These 6 T cell receptor beta chains originate from one sample sequenced in a study of blood T cell repertoires in COVID-19. Data came from immunoSEQ multiplex PCR; TCRdb stores just in-frame clones and leaves some out. The table has 200,000 to 250,000 clones, roughly 76% seen once. The sequencing input was peripheral blood. These receptors all stem from a woman of 80 years or more with COVID-19, enrolled during active disease.

This chain connects TRBV6-1 to TRBJ1-3; D is uncertain. Germline loops: CDR1 MNHNS, CDR2 SASEGT. The CDR3 runs 16 residues. Trimming took 2 bases from V and 0 from J, leaving 11 bases between them. This chain's CDR3 is CASSESSALSGNTIYF. The CDR3 DNA reads as TGTGCCAGCAGTGAATCCAGCGCACTCTCTGGAAACACCATATATTTT.

The V call is TRBV7-9, the J call TRBJ1-1; 8 nucleotides agree with TRBD1. In germline, CDR1 is SEHNR, CDR2 FQNEAQ (reference sequence). Losses at the gene ends were 1 base for V and 1 base for J; bases not matched to a gene: 2. The CDR3 is made up of 15 amino acids. CDR3 bases: TGTGCCAGCAGCTTAGGAGGGACAGGGAACACTGAAGCTTTCTTT. It codes for CASSLGGTGNTEAFF.

This chain links TRBV6-5 with TRBJ1-2; 7 bases agree with TRBD1. Germline CDR1 MNHEY, CDR2 SVGAGI. Trimming removed 7 bases from V and 4 bases from J; junction bases left unmatched: 9. The CDR3 runs to 14 residues. The chain's CDR3 is CASNPGDRVYGYTF. In DNA, the CDR3 is TGTGCCAGCAACCCAGGGGACAGAGTCTATGGCTACACCTTC.

CDR3 DNA sequence: TGTGCCAGCAGCCGCGGACAGGCCTACGAGCAGTACTTC. Translating gives CASSRGQAYEQYF. The V call is TRBV7-2, the J call TRBJ2-7; TRBD1 matches at 7 bases. CDR1 and CDR2 from the germline V gene are SGHTA and FQGNSA. This CDR3 has 13 residues. J gave up 2 bases and V 5 bases, and 3 bases lay outside the gene matches.

Concerning this clone itself: This CDR3 is also generated by other DNA sequences in the sample. The genes are TRBV5-1 and TRBJ1-5; perhaps TRBD1 as D (5 bases). The germline V and J ends were trimmed by 0 bases and 4 bases, with 11 bases remaining between them. The V gene's germline CDR1 is SGHRS and CDR2 YFSETQ. This CDR3 has 15 residues. CDR3 in DNA: TGCGCCAGCAGCTTGGAAGGGGCCGGTAATCAGCCCCAGCATTTT. Translating it yields CASSLEGAGNQPQHF. The complete variable domain, with remaining parts taken from reference TRBV5-1 and TRBJ1-5, reads KAGVTQTPRYLIKTRGQQVTLSCSPISGHRSVSWYQQTPGQGLQFLFEYFSETQRNKGNFPGRFSGRQFSNSRSEMNVSTLELGDSALYLCASSLEGAGNQPQHFGDGTRLSIL.

This chain connects TRBV28 to TRBJ1-1, with a tentative D call TRBD1 (6 bases). The CDR3 runs to 14 residues. V lost 3 bases and J 8 bases, leaving 16 bases between the germline ends. The V gene's germline CDR1 is MDHEN and CDR2 SYDVKM. In nucleotides, the CDR3 is TGTGCCAGCAGTTTTCGGGCAGGGGCACAAGAAGCTTTCTTT. Translating it yields CASSFRAGAQEAFF.